This note documents a single T cell receptor beta chain sequence. This PCR relied on a set of 60 Vbeta primers and 13 Jbeta primers. In the original analysis: Later, tens of millions of unique TCR beta chains were counted in an analysis, and roughly 11 million of them were shared. Using immunoSEQ multiplex PCR, the repertoire was profiled, and TCRdb retains in-frame clones only, with some absent. D and trimming come from the DNA, and the V and J calls and clone size come from that table. The repertoire holds 75,000 to 80,000 clones, with under 80% as singletons. The data derive from a study of cytomegalovirus exposure and HLA in healthy donors. This CDR3 comprises 13 residues. V dropped 2 bases and J dropped 9 bases, with 11 bases sitting between them. Germline V lookup: CDR1 MRHNA, CDR2 SNTAGT.

The sequence was collected from a man aged 35-49 years in good health and CMV-seronegative. V gene TRBV6-4 combines with J gene TRBJ2-1; tentative D call: TRBD2 (6 bases). The sample consisted of PBMCs. CDR3 sequence (DNA): TGTGCCAGCAGTGACCTTGCCGGGGGTGAGCAGTTCTTC. It encodes CASSDLAGGEQFF.